The 22 T cell receptor beta chains reported below all come from one sample, sequenced in a study of response to subunit inactivated influenza vaccine. One entry per CDR3 protein, called by TCRdb with MiXCR from the RT-PCR reads. The sample contains roughly 700,000 distinct CDR3 sequences, roughly 14% of which appear only once. Here the sequenced sample was PBMCs from blood, taken 14 to 15 days before vaccination. These receptors came from a man aged 50 or older who received an inactivated influenza vaccine.

The chain uses TRBV9 and TRBJ2-2, with D tentatively TRBD1 or TRBD2 (5 bases each). Germline V gene data show CDR1 as SGDLS and CDR2 as YYNGEE. The V and J ends lost 4 bases and 1 base respectively, with 11 bases between them. The CDR3 is 15 residues long. The CDR3 protein is CASSISGRNTGELFF. In DNA, the CDR3 is TGTGCCAGCAGCATTTCAGGGAGGAACACCGGGGAGCTGTTTTTT.

This clonotype came up many times. The J gene is TRBJ1-6, the V gene TRBV7-7; D is unresolved. Germline assignment: CDR1 SSHAT and CDR2 FNYEAQ (reference sequence). V lost 1 base to trimming and J lost 10 bases, with 11 bases between them. The CDR3 has 14 residues. DNA of the CDR3: TGTGCCAGCAGCTTAGACAACTTCGAATCACCCCTCCACTTT. It codes for CASSLDNFESPLHF.

The J gene is TRBJ1-1, the V gene TRBV20-1, with D perhaps TRBD1 (5 bases). Trimming shortened V by 3 bases and J by 0 bases, and 11 bases separated the two germline ends. CDR3 length: 14 amino acids. The germline V gene has CDR1 DFQATT and CDR2 SNEGSKA (reference sequence). The CDR3 loop reads CSASRQGLNTEAFF. The DNA of the CDR3 is TGCAGTGCTAGCCGGCAGGGATTGAACACTGAAGCTTTCTTT.

CDR3 residues: CASTGLAEKLFF. DNA of the CDR3: TGTGCCAGCACCGGTCTGGCTGAAAAACTGTTTTTT. The J gene is TRBJ1-4, the V gene TRBV28; no firm D call. With 7 bases removed from V and 7 bases from J, the gap between germline ends came to 10 bases. Germline loops: CDR1 MDHEN, CDR2 SYDVKM. This CDR3 comprises 12 residues. The full variable domain, completed using reference TRBV28 and TRBJ1-4, is DVKVTQSSRYLVKRTGEKVFLECVQDMDHENMFWYRQDPGLGLRLIYFSYDVKMKEKGDIPEGYSVSREKKERFSLILESASTNQTSMYLCASTGLAEKLFFGSGTQLSVL.

This clonotype was picked up many times. The chain joins TRBV3-1 to TRBJ2-3; D is unclear. Trimming took off 1 base at V and 4 bases at J, with 9 bases between the two ends. Germline CDR1 is LGHDT and CDR2 is YNNKEL (reference sequence). The CDR3 contains 14 residues. CDR3 sequence: CASSQVSKADTQYF. CDR3 DNA sequence: TGTGCCAGCAGCCAAGTGTCTAAGGCAGATACGCAGTATTTT.

The chain has TRBV2 and TRBJ2-7, with 11 bases aligning to TRBD1. The junction had 4 bases not matched to a gene; V was cut back by 3 bases and J by 6 bases. The CDR3 contains 14 residues. Germline-derived CDR1 and CDR2 are SNHLY and FYNNEI. The CDR3 DNA reads TGTGCCAGCAGTGAGTGGGACAGGGGGGCCGAGCAGTACTTC. Its translation is CASSEWDRGAEQYF.

This clonotype was found many times. The chain joins TRBV11-2 to TRBJ2-2; no firm D call. Trimming shortened V by 6 bases and J by 1 base, and 12 bases separated the two germline ends. This CDR3 contains 15 residues. Germline CDR1 SGHAT, CDR2 FQNNGV. In DNA form, the CDR3 reads TGTGCCAGCAGTCATAGGTGGGGGAACACCGGGGAGCTGTTTTTT. Protein: CASSHRWGNTGELFF. Variable domain in full (rest from reference TRBV11-2 and TRBJ2-2): EAGVAQSPRYKIIEKRQSVAFWCNPISGHATLYWYQQILGQGPKLLIQFQNNGVVDDSQLPKDRFSAERLKGVDSTLKIQPAKLEDSAVYLCASSHRWGNTGELFFGEGSRLTVL.

This rearrangement joins TRBV5-1 to TRBJ2-3, with D perhaps TRBD1 (5 bases). The CDR3 extends over 14 amino acids. Trimming left V 0 bases short and J 6 bases short, with 11 bases between. Germline CDR1 and CDR2: SGHRS and YFSETQ. The CDR3 here is CASSLGGQGDTQYF. CDR3 bases: TGCGCCAGCAGCTTGGGGGGCCAGGGCGATACGCAGTATTTT.

The chain is built from TRBV13 and TRBJ2-5, with 7 bases fitting TRBD2. Germline V CDR1 and CDR2: PRHDT, FYEKMQ (reference sequence). Trimming took 3 bases from V and 1 from J; bases not matched to a gene: 11. The length of the CDR3 is 17 residues. CDR3 sequence: CASSLGSGPTSQETQYF. The CDR3 DNA sequence: TGTGCCAGCAGCTTGGGTAGCGGGCCGACCTCCCAAGAGACCCAGTACTTC.

V gene TRBV7-8 combines with J gene TRBJ2-4; D unresolved. In germline, CDR1 is SGHVS, CDR2 FQNEAQ. The CDR3 is 15 residues long. Trimming removed 1 base from V and 1 base from J, with 8 bases in between. The CDR3 nucleotides read TGTGCCAGCAGCTTAGGAAGGATTGCCAAAAACATTCAGTACTTC. Its protein product is CASSLGRIAKNIQYF.

The chain is built from TRBV29-1 and TRBJ2-5; D ambiguous. V lost 4 bases and J 0 bases, leaving 6 bases between the germline ends. The CDR3 loop spans 12 amino acids. CDR1 is SQVTM, CDR2 ANQGSEA, per germline. The CDR3 spells CSVGTYQETQYF. In nucleotides, the CDR3 is TGCAGCGTTGGTACTTACCAAGAGACCCAGTACTTC.

This clonotype was observed a handful of times. The rearrangement uses TRBV19 and TRBJ2-3; TRBD2 matches at 7 bases. Germline CDR1 is LNHDA and CDR2 is SQIVND (reference sequence). Trimming removed 3 bases from V and 0 bases from J; junction bases left unmatched: 3. This CDR3 has 15 residues. The CDR3 is CASSIKGLSTDTQYF. CDR3 bases: TGTGCCAGTAGTATCAAGGGACTAAGCACAGATACGCAGTATTTT.

The chain has TRBV19 and TRBJ1-1; D possibly corresponds to TRBD1 (5 bases). Trimming took 2 bases from V and 4 from J, leaving 11 bases between them. Germline lookup yields CDR1 LNHDA and CDR2 SQIVND (reference sequence). The CDR3 loop spans 14 amino acids. The CDR3 reads CASSIMSGTTEAFF. CDR3 in DNA: TGTGCCAGTAGTATAATGTCTGGGACCACTGAAGCTTTCTTT.

V gene TRBV29-1 combines with J gene TRBJ2-3; 8 bases agree with TRBD2. The CDR3 consists of 16 residues. With V trimmed by 7 bases and J by 4 bases, 16 bases remained unmatched. Germline V lookup: CDR1 SQVTM, CDR2 ANQGSEA. CDR3 nucleotide sequence: TGCAGCGCAAAAGGACTAGCCGGTTTATTGCCAGATACGCAGTATTTT. Its translation is CSAKGLAGLLPDTQYF.

This sequence joins TRBV25-1 and TRBJ2-3; D not resolved. Trimming left V 3 bases short and J 4 bases short, with 8 bases between. This CDR3 is 13 amino acids long. CDR1 and CDR2 from the germline V gene are MGHDK and SYGVNS. The CDR3 DNA sequence: TGTGCCAGCAGTGATTTGGTTGCAGATACGCAGTATTTT. Translated: CASSDLVADTQYF.

This clonotype has more than one count but fewer than ten. This chain joins TRBV20-1 and TRBJ2-7, with 11 nucleotides matching TRBD2. Trimming cost V 6 bases and J 2 bases; bases outside gene matches: 9. Germline V CDR1 and CDR2: DFQATT, SNEGSKA (reference sequence). This CDR3 has 15 residues. CDR3 bases: TGCAGTGCCAGGGTTCTAGCGGGAGGAACCTACGAGCAGTACTTC. It is translated as CSARVLAGGTYEQYF.

This clonotype has only a few counts. J is TRBJ2-5 and V is TRBV5-5, with a tentative D call TRBD2 (5 bases). Germline values: CDR1 SGHKS, CDR2 YYEKEE (reference sequence). Trimming stripped 4 bases from V and 1 base from J, with 14 bases between. CDR3 length: 15 residues. The CDR3 DNA reads as TGTGCCAGCAGCAACGGGCCGGGGTCCCAAGAGACCCAGTACTTC. Its translation: CASSNGPGSQETQYF.

The chain carries TRBV20-1 and TRBJ2-1, with a tentative D call TRBD2 (5 bases). The V gene lost 6 bases and the J gene lost 9 bases, with 21 bases spanning the gap. This CDR3 region has 14 residues. Germline V gene sequence: CDR1 DFQATT, CDR2 SNEGSKA (reference sequence). CDR3: CSAIEPASISEQFF. CDR3 DNA: TGCAGTGCCATAGAGCCGGCTAGCATTAGTGAGCAGTTCTTC.

The table lists this clonotype with a few counts. V gene TRBV9 combines with J gene TRBJ2-7; D gene uncertain. Germline V gene sequence: CDR1 SGDLS, CDR2 YYNGEE. Trimming left V 0 bases short and J 0 bases short, with 13 bases between. This CDR3 has 16 residues. CDR3: CASSVAPTPSSYEQYF. CDR3 nucleotides: TGTGCCAGCAGCGTAGCGCCGACTCCGAGCTCCTACGAGCAGTACTTC.

The chain couples TRBV24-1 to TRBJ2-1; D is undetermined. The CDR3 sequence is 15 residues long. CDR1 and CDR2 (germline): KGHDR, SFDVKD. V was trimmed by 4 bases and J by 0 bases, leaving 9 bases between them. The DNA of the CDR3 is TGTGCCACCAGTGAGGCCCTTGCCTCCTACAATGAGCAGTTCTTC. Translating it yields CATSEALASYNEQFF.

V and J are TRBV7-8 and TRBJ2-3; no reliable D call. Germline CDR1 SGHVS, CDR2 FQNEAQ. The CDR3 covers 19 residues. Trimming cost V 4 bases and J 1 base, with 24 bases left between them. CDR3 loop: CASSSPGVLVNPRTDTQYF. The CDR3 DNA sequence: TGTGCCAGCAGCTCGCCAGGTGTCCTTGTCAACCCTCGCACAGATACGCAGTATTTT.

This clonotype turned up a few times. The chain employs TRBV5-5 and TRBJ1-2; TRBD1 matches at 9 bases. The CDR3 has 15 residues. Germline CDR1 SGHKS, CDR2 YYEKEE (reference sequence). The V gene end was trimmed by 2 bases and the J gene end by 4 bases; junction bases not matched to a gene: 6. As DNA, the CDR3 is TGTGCCAGCAGCTTAGCATCGGGACAGGGCTATGGCTACACCTTC. Amino acid sequence: CASSLASGQGYGYTF.